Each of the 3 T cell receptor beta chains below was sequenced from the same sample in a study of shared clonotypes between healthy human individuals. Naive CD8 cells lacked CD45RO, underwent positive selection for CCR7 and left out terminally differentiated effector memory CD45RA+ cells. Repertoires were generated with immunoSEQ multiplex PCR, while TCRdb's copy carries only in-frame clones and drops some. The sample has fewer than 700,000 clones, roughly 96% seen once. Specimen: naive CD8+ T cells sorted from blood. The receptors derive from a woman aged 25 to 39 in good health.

The CDR3: CASSSGTGSYEQYF. For the CDR3, the DNA is TGCGCCAGCAGCTCCGGGACAGGGTCTTACGAGCAGTACTTC. V and J are TRBV5-1 and TRBJ2-7; 9 bases match TRBD1. Germline assignment: CDR1 SGHRS and CDR2 YFSETQ. The junction had 5 bases not matched to a gene; V was cut back by 3 bases and J by 4 bases. CDR3 length: 14 residues. Drawing the rest from reference TRBV5-1 and TRBJ2-7, the complete variable domain is KAGVTQTPRYLIKTRGQQVTLSCSPISGHRSVSWYQQTPGQGLQFLFEYFSETQRNKGNFPGRFSGRQFSNSRSEMNVSTLELGDSALYLCASSSGTGSYEQYFGPGTRLTVT.

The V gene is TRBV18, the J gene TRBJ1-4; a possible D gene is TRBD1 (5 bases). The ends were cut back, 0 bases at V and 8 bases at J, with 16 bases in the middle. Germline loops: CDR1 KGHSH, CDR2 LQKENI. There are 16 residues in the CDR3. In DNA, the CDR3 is TGTGCCAGCTCACCACCGGAGAGGGGTAAATACGAAAAACTGTTTTTT. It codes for CASSPPERGKYEKLFF.

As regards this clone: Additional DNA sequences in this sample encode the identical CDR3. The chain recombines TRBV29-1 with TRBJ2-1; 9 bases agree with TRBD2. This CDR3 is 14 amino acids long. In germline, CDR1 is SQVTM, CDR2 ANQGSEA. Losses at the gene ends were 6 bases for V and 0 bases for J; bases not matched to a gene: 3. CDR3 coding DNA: TGCAGCGTAGTTAGCGGGAGCTCCTACAATGAGCAGTTCTTC. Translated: CSVVSGSSYNEQFF.